The sequence of this T cell receptor (beta chain) was determined in a study of blood T cell repertoires in COVID-19. Study summary: PBMCs, B-cell-depleted T cells, or T cells provided the cDNA or gDNA that made up the material.

V lost 1 base and J lost 10, with 11 bases in between. CDR3 length: 13 residues. The germline V gene has CDR1 LGHNA and CDR2 YSLEER. Using immunoSEQ multiplex PCR, the repertoire was profiled, and TCRdb retains in-frame clones only, with some absent. The profile shows 170,000 or so clones, roughly 90% of them singletons. This receptor was taken from a man in his fifties with acute or convalescent COVID-19. This sequence joins TRBV4-3 and TRBJ2-1, with D maybe TRBD1 (6 bases). The source material was peripheral blood. CDR3 DNA: TGCGCCAGCAGCCAAGCCAGGGGTGACGAGCAGTTCTTC. This translates into CASSQARGDEQFF.